This TCR beta chain was documented in a study of cytomegalovirus exposure and HLA in healthy donors. Details on this clone: The antigen remains unidentified.

The table came from immunoSEQ multiplex PCR; TCRdb's copy has only in-frame clones and leaves some out. The sample contains over 100,000 clones, nearly 90% of which appear only once. It was the approximately 120-subject validation cohort, separate from the approximately 620-subject first cohort, to which the donors belonged. Broader study findings: CMV antigen specificity of three CMV-associated chains was confirmed in vitro. According to a subsequent analysis, TCR clusters identified in the first cohort showed a tendency to co-occur across the roughly 110 validation repertoires.

This TCR was sampled from a woman aged 18-29 years in good health and CMV-seronegative. The sample taken for sequencing was PBMCs.

CDR3 residues: CASSPIGLAGDNEQFF. The DNA of the CDR3 is TGTGCCAGCAGCCCCATCGGGCTAGCGGGGGACAATGAGCAGTTCTTC. J is TRBJ2-1 and V is TRBV7-9, with TRBD2 matching 10 bases. The germline gives CDR1 SEHNR, CDR2 FQNEAQ (reference sequence). Unmatched junction bases numbered 9, after V lost 5 bases and J lost 5 bases. There are 16 residues in the CDR3. Variable domain in full (rest from reference TRBV7-9 and TRBJ2-1): DTGVSQNPRHKITKRGQNVTFRCDPISEHNRLYWYRQTLGQGPEFLTYFQNEAQLEKSRLLSDRFSAERPKGSFSTLEIQRTEQGDSAMYLCASSPIGLAGDNEQFFGPGTRLTVL.